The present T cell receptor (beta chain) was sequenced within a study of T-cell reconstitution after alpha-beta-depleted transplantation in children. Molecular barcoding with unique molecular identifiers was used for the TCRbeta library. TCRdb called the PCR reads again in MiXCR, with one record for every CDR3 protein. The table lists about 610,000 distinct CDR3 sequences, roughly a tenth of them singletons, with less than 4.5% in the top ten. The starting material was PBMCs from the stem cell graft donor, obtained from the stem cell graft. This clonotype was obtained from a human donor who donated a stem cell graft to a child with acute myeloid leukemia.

CDR3 sequence: CASSLGGSPMGYTF. The CDR3 DNA reads TGCGCCAGCAGCTTGGGTGGCAGCCCGATGGGCTACACCTTC. The chain has TRBV5-1 and TRBJ1-2; D ambiguous. The germline V gene encodes CDR1 SGHRS and CDR2 YFSETQ. Deletions cut 0 bases from V and 8 bases from J, with 14 bases between. This CDR3 contains 14 residues.